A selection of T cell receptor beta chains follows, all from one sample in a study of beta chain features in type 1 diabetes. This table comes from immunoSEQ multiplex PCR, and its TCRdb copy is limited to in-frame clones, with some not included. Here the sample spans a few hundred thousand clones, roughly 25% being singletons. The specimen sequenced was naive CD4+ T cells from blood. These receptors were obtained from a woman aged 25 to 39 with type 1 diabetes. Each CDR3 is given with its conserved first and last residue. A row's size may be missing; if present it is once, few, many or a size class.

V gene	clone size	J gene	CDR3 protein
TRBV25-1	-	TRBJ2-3	CASRQSSYTQYF
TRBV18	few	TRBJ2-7	CASSGGRDGEQYF
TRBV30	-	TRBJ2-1	CAWLADQYNEQFF
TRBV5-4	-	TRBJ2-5	CASSLAEGEETQYF
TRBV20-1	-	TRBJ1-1	CRVRVNTEAFF
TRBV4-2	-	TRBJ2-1	CASSQDWLLAGGNIEQFF
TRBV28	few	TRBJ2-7	CASSPRTGSYEQYF
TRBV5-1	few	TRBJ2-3	CASFGGRYQDTQYF
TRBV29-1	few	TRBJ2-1	CSVRRTGSSYNEQFF
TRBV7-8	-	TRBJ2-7	CASSPSGYEQYF
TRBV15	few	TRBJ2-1	CATSRETGSSYNEQFF
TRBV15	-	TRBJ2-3	CATSRDIGLAGVADTQYF
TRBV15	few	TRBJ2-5	CATSLRETQYF
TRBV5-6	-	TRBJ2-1	CASSLGLAGLQSYNEQFF
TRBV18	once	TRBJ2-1	CASSSGIPSYNEQFF
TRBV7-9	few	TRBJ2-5	CASSGLVGVQETQYF
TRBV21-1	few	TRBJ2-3	CASSPSDTQYF
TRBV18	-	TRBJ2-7	CASSPLPGTYEQYF
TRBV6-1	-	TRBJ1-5	CAGQGHSNQPQHF
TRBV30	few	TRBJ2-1	CAWSGSGAEQFF
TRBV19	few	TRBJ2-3	CASQPRREGPDTQYF
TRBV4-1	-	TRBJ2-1	CASRPTSGRTYNEQFF
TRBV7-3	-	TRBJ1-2	CASSQGQGAYGYTF